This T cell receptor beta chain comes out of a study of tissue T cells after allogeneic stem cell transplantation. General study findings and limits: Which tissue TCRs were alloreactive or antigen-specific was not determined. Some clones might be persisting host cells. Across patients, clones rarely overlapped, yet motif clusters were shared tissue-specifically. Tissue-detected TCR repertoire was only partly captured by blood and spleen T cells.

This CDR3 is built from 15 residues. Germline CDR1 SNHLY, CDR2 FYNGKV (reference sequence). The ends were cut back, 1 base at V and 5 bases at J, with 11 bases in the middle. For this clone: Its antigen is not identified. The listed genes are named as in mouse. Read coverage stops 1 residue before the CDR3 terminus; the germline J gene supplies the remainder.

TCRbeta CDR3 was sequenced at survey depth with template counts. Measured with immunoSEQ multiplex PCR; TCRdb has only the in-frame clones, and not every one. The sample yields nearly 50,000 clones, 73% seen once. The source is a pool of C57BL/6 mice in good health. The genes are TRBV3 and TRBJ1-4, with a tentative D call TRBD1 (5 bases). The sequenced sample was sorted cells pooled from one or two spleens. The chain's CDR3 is CASSLGAGYNERLFF. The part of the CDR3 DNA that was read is TGTGCCAGCAGCTTAGGGGCAGGGTATAACGAAAGATTATTT.